The 24 T cell receptor beta chains below all came from one sample that was sequenced in a study of blood T cell repertoires in COVID-19. Measured with immunoSEQ multiplex PCR; TCRdb has only the in-frame clones, and not every one. Counted here are around 39,000 clones, 81% occurring once; the ten biggest clones make up 25% to 35%. Sequencing used peripheral blood. Receptors originate from a man older than 75 with active or convalescent COVID-19.

The chain links TRBV7-2 to TRBJ2-1; D is uncertain. The CDR3 length is 13 residues. CDR1 is SGHTA, CDR2 FQGNSA, per germline. The ends were cut back, 5 bases at V and 5 bases at J, with 10 bases in the middle. This chain's CDR3 is CASSVGPNNEQFF. The CDR3, as DNA: TGTGCCAGCAGCGTGGGCCCGAACAATGAGCAGTTCTTC.

V usage is TRBV11-2 and J usage is TRBJ2-1, with D possibly being TRBD2 (5 bases). This CDR3 region has 14 residues. Germline CDR1 is SGHAT and CDR2 is FQNNGV. The V end lost 1 base, the J end lost 2 bases, and 6 bases lay between the germline ends. CDR3 sequence: CASSLGGPYNEQFF. CDR3 coding DNA: TGTGCCAGCAGCTTAGGCGGGCCCTACAATGAGCAGTTCTTC.

This chain connects TRBV4-2 to TRBJ1-2, with 8 bases fitting TRBD1. This CDR3 region has 14 residues. The V and J ends lost 5 bases and 4 bases, in that order; junction bases with no gene match: 6. Germline V CDR1 and CDR2: LGHNA, YNFKEQ. The CDR3 here is CASSNRDRIYGYTF. The CDR3 bases are TGTGCCAGCAGCAACCGGGACAGGATCTATGGCTACACCTTC.

V gene TRBV6-1 combines with J gene TRBJ2-1; TRBD1 is a possible D gene (5 bases). Between the trimmed V and J ends, which lost 1 base and 3 bases, there was a span of 7 bases. The length of the CDR3 is 14 residues. From germline, CDR1 is MNHNS and CDR2 SASEGT. The CDR3 protein is CASSEGQRYNEQFF. CDR3 coding DNA: TGTGCCAGCAGTGAAGGACAGCGCTACAATGAGCAGTTCTTC.

V gene TRBV19 combines with J gene TRBJ1-5; D gene uncertain. Germline V gene data show CDR1 as LNHDA and CDR2 as SQIVND (reference sequence). The CDR3 totals 14 residues. Between the trimmed V and J ends, which lost 6 bases and 1 base, there was a span of 10 bases. CDR3 nucleotides: TGTGCCAGTAGCCCCCCGGGAAGCAATCAGCCCCAGCATTTT. It codes for CASSPPGSNQPQHF.

This chain joins TRBV30 and TRBJ2-1, with a possible D match to TRBD1 (5 bases). The CDR3 extends over 13 amino acids. The ends were cut back, 2 bases at V and 8 bases at J, with 13 bases in the middle. CDR1 and CDR2 (germline): GTSNPN, SVGIG (reference sequence). CDR3 loop: CAWSRYKGDEQFF. The CDR3, as DNA: TGTGCCTGGAGTCGCTACAAAGGGGATGAGCAGTTCTTC.

The CDR3 region is CASSQDLPYEQYF. For the CDR3, the DNA is TGCGCCAGCAGCCAAGACCTTCCCTACGAGCAGTACTTC. The chain joins TRBV4-3 to TRBJ2-7; D remains ambiguous. CDR1 and CDR2 from the germline V gene are LGHNA and YSLEER. The CDR3 is made up of 13 amino acids. Trimming took off 0 bases at V and 2 bases at J, with 5 bases between the two ends.

This clone was counted between two and nine times. V and J are TRBV18 and TRBJ1-5, with D perhaps matching TRBD1 (5 bases). V was clipped by 8 bases and J by 5 bases, with 13 bases between them. This CDR3 region has 13 residues. Germline V gene lookup returns CDR1 KGHSH and CDR2 LQKENI. CDR3 residues: CASHTGQDQPQHF. Written as DNA, the CDR3 is TGTGCCAGCCACACAGGTCAGGATCAGCCCCAGCATTTT.

On this clone: Other DNA sequences in the sample encode the same CDR3. The chain is built from TRBV5-1 and TRBJ1-5; D not resolved. The CDR3 is 13 residues long. CDR1 and CDR2 (germline): SGHRS, YFSETQ. Trimming pared 0 bases from V and 5 bases from J, leaving 6 bases between. The CDR3 protein is CASSLDSYQPQHF. CDR3 nucleotides: TGCGCCAGCAGCTTGGATAGTTATCAGCCCCAGCATTTT.

This clone was detected once. The chain recombines TRBV7-3 with TRBJ2-3, with D perhaps TRBD2 (5 bases). From germline, CDR1 is SGHTA and CDR2 FQGTGA. This CDR3 is built from 14 residues. The V gene lost 4 bases and the J gene lost 5 bases, with 13 bases spanning the gap. As DNA, the CDR3 is TGTGCCAGCAGCTCCCGCCGGGGTGGAGATACGCAGTATTTT. Residues: CASSSRRGGDTQYF.

This chain uses TRBV7-2 with TRBJ1-1; D not certain. The CDR3 contains 13 residues. V was shortened by 1 base and J by 2 bases, with 5 bases between the two germline ends. Germline-derived CDR1 and CDR2 are SGHTA and FQGNSA. CDR3 coding DNA: TGTGCCAGCAGCTTAGTACATAACACTGAAGCTTTCTTT. It translates to CASSLVHNTEAFF.

The genes are TRBV4-3 and TRBJ2-1, with a possible D match to TRBD1 (6 bases). There are 16 residues in the CDR3. Per germline, CDR1 LGHNA and CDR2 YSLEER. V lost 0 bases, J lost 8 bases, and 17 bases lay in between. For the CDR3, the DNA is TGCGCCAGCAGCCAAGATTCGGCAGGGGCGCGATATGAGCAGTTCTTC. Residues: CASSQDSAGARYEQFF.

This chain joins TRBV19 and TRBJ1-2, with TRBD1 identical over 7 bases. Trimming cost V 3 bases and J 4 bases; bases outside gene matches: 5. Per germline, CDR1 LNHDA and CDR2 SQIVND (reference sequence). The CDR3 has 14 amino acids. In DNA, the CDR3 is TGTGCCAGTAGTATGGGACAGACGGCCTATGGCTACACCTTC. Translating it yields CASSMGQTAYGYTF.

The chain is built from TRBV19 and TRBJ1-5, with 7 bases lining up with TRBD1. V was clipped by 5 bases and J by 6 bases; unmatched bases: 19. Germline CDR1 and CDR2: LNHDA and SQIVND (reference sequence). The CDR3 loop spans 18 amino acids. The CDR3 sequence: CASSPRGREDREPQPQHF. CDR3 in DNA: TGTGCCAGTAGTCCCCGGGGGCGGGAAGACAGGGAGCCTCAGCCCCAGCATTTT. Full variable domain (outside the CDR3, taken from reference TRBV19 and TRBJ1-5): DGGITQSPKYLFRKEGQNVTLSCEQNLNHDAMYWYRQDPGQGLRLIYYSQIVNDFQKGDIAEGYSVSREKKESFPLTVTSAQKNPTAFYLCASSPRGREDREPQPQHFGDGTRLSIL.

J is TRBJ1-2 and V is TRBV28; weak D call: TRBD1 (6 bases). Germline values: CDR1 MDHEN, CDR2 SYDVKM. V gave up 5 bases and J gave up 3 bases, with 19 bases separating them. The CDR3 totals 16 residues. The CDR3 protein is CASSKVWDNAYYGYTF. The CDR3 DNA sequence: TGTGCCAGCAGTAAGGTGTGGGACAATGCCTACTATGGCTACACCTTC.

The J gene is TRBJ1-3, the V gene TRBV18; D not certain. The V end was cut by 3 bases, the J end by 5 bases, with 11 bases between. Looked up from germline, CDR1 is KGHSH and CDR2 is LQKENI. This CDR3 has 14 residues. This CDR3 is CASSPQAGRNTIYF. The DNA for the CDR3 is TGTGCCAGCTCACCGCAGGCCGGCCGAAACACCATATATTTT.

The chain has TRBV5-5 and TRBJ1-1; 7 bases line up with TRBD1. CDR3 length equals 13 residues. J lost 3 bases, V lost 4 bases, and 3 bases had no gene match. Germline CDR1 and CDR2: SGHKS and YYEKEE (reference sequence). This CDR3 reads CASSRDSHTEAFF. CDR3 nucleotide sequence: TGTGCCAGCAGCCGGGACAGTCACACTGAAGCTTTCTTT.

This chain joins TRBV6-1 and TRBJ2-1; 8 bases line up with TRBD1. CDR1 and CDR2 (germline): MNHNS, SASEGT. This CDR3 is 15 amino acids long. With 2 bases clipped from V and 9 bases from J, the junction kept 9 bases outside the gene matches. The CDR3 reads CASSEFGTGSGEQFF. The CDR3 coding sequence is TGTGCCAGCAGTGAATTTGGGACAGGAAGTGGTGAGCAGTTCTTC.

The chain couples TRBV5-4 to TRBJ1-6; D perhaps matches TRBD1 (6 bases). The CDR3 consists of 15 residues. CDR1 is SGHNT and CDR2 is YYREEE in the germline V gene (reference sequence). The V and J ends lost 3 bases and 5 bases respectively, with 12 bases between them. The chain's CDR3 is CASSSGQTHNSPLHF. The CDR3 region has the DNA TGTGCCAGCAGCTCTGGACAGACACATAATTCACCCCTCCACTTT.

Only one count was recorded for this clone. The V gene is TRBV7-2, the J gene TRBJ1-2; a possible D gene is TRBD1 (5 bases). The V and J ends lost 5 bases and 4 bases respectively, with 14 bases between them. CDR1 is SGHTA, CDR2 FQGNSA, per germline. The CDR3 contains 14 residues. CDR3 nucleotides: TGTGCCAGCAGCCTCGGGGGGTCACTCTATGGCTACACCTTC. It specifies CASSLGGSLYGYTF.

The chain has TRBV7-2 and TRBJ2-4; D is perhaps TRBD1 (5 bases). CDR3 length: 13 residues. V gave up 5 bases and J gave up 7 bases, with 12 bases separating them. Germline-derived CDR1 and CDR2 are SGHTA and FQGNSA. CDR3 sequence reads: CASSTQGNNIQYF. DNA for the CDR3: TGTGCCAGCAGCACCCAGGGTAATAACATTCAGTACTTC. Together with reference TRBV7-2 and TRBJ2-4, the CDR3 gives the full variable domain: GAGVSQSPSNKVTEKGKDVELRCDPISGHTALYWYRQSLGQGLEFLIYFQGNSAPDKSGLPSDRFSAERTGGSVSTLTIQRTQQEDSAVYLCASSTQGNNIQYFGAGTRLSVL.

This clone was recorded once. The rearrangement uses TRBV4-2 and TRBJ1-1; tentatively, D is TRBD1 (6 bases). The CDR3 has 14 amino acids. CDR1 and CDR2 from the germline V gene are LGHNA and YNFKEQ. V lost 4 bases to trimming and J lost 4 bases, with 13 bases between them. The CDR3 DNA reads TGTGCCAGCAGCCGTGAAGGGGGACCCACTGAAGCTTTCTTT. Protein product: CASSREGGPTEAFF.

This chain links TRBV6-2 or TRBV6-3 with TRBJ2-5, with TRBD2 matching 14 bases. This CDR3 is 16 amino acids long. Trimming removed 6 bases from V and 2 bases from J; junction bases left unmatched: 5. Germline loops: CDR1 MNHEY, CDR2 SVGEGT. Here the CDR3 reads CASSPGLAGAQETQYF. As DNA, the CDR3 is TGTGCCAGCAGCCCGGGACTAGCGGGGGCGCAAGAGACCCAGTACTTC.

CDR3 nucleotide sequence: TGTGCCAGCAGTTCACCGGGGACAGGGCATGGGGAGACCCAGTACTTC. This translates into CASSSPGTGHGETQYF. The chain couples TRBV6-5 to TRBJ2-5; the match to TRBD1 covers 9 bases. CDR1 and CDR2 (germline): MNHEY, SVGAGI. After removal of 4 bases from V and 5 bases from J, the junction contained 11 bases not matched to a gene. CDR3 length: 16 amino acids.